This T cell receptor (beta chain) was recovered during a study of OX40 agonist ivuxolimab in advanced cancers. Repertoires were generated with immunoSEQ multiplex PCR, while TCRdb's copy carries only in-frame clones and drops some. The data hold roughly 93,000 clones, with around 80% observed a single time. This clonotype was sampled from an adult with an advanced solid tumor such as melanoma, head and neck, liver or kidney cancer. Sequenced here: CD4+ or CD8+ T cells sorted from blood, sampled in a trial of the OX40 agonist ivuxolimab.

The CDR3 loop reads CASSQDNKGGYGYTF. The DNA of the CDR3 is TGCGCCAGCAGCCAAGATAATAAGGGGGGCTATGGCTACACCTTC. The J gene is TRBJ1-2, the V gene TRBV4-3; D might be TRBD1 (6 bases). The CDR3 spans 15 residues. Trimming took off 0 bases at V and 4 bases at J, with 12 bases between the two ends. Germline V gene lookup returns CDR1 LGHNA and CDR2 YSLEER.